This is a list of T cell receptor beta chains from one sample in a study of PD-L1 blockade in urothelial cancer. This table comes from immunoSEQ multiplex PCR, and its TCRdb copy is limited to in-frame clones, with some not included. This table holds about 95,000 clones, around 87% found once. The specimen was PBMCs, collected around atezolizumab (anti-PD-L1) treatment. The receptors come from a man aged 60 to 69 with urothelial cancer. Each CDR3 is given with its conserved first and last residue. A D gene is named only where the DNA matches it firmly. Size is stated for part of the rows, as once, few or many counts, or as a class when the clone is expanded.

CDR3 DNA,CDR3 protein,D gene,clone size,J gene,V gene
TGTGCCAGCAGTGCCTTCAGACAGACTAATTCACCCCTCCACTTT,CASSAFRQTNSPLHF,-,-,TRBJ1-6,TRBV2
TGTGCCAGCAGCTTAGCGCAGGGATCCACTAGCACAGATACGCAGTATTTT,CASSLAQGSTSTDTQYF,-,-,TRBJ2-3,TRBV7-8
TGTGCCAGCAGCGTAGTGGACAGGGACACCGGGGAGCTGTTTTTT,CASSVVDRDTGELFF,TRBD1,-,TRBJ2-2,TRBV9
TGTGCCAGCTCACCGACAGGGGTTGCGAGCTCCTACGAGCAGTACTTC,CASSPTGVASSYEQYF,TRBD1,-,TRBJ2-7,TRBV18
TGTGCCAGCAGTTACTCGGGCCTTGGCAATCAGCCCCAGCATTTT,CASSYSGLGNQPQHF,-,-,TRBJ1-5,TRBV6-5
TGTGCCAGCAGCGTGGGGGCGGGAGTGGGGTTCGAGCAGTACTTC,CASSVGAGVGFEQYF,-,-,TRBJ2-7,TRBV5-5
TGCGCCAGCAGCTTGGCCGGGACTAGCGGATTTCACTTC,CASSLAGTSGFHF,TRBD2,-,TRBJ2-7,TRBV5-1
TGTGCCAGCAGCCGACAGGGGGTCACTGAAGCTTTCTTT,CASSRQGVTEAFF,TRBD1,-,TRBJ1-1,TRBV7-2
TGTGCCAGCAGCCATTCCCGGGACAGTCACTACAATGAGCAGTTCTTC,CASSHSRDSHYNEQFF,TRBD1,-,TRBJ2-1,TRBV14
TGCAGCGTTGAAGAACGGCGGGGTTACGAGCAGTACTTC,CSVEERRGYEQYF,-,once,TRBJ2-7,TRBV29-1
TGTGCCAGCAGCGTAGGAGCAGGAATCAATCAGCCCCAGCATTTT,CASSVGAGINQPQHF,-,few,TRBJ1-5,TRBV9
TGTGCCAGGGGACAGGGTGAAGCTTTCTTT,CARGQGEAFF,TRBD1,-,TRBJ1-1,TRBV27
TGTGCCATCAGTGAGTCCATGGGACAGGGGGCCGGGAACATTCAGTACTTC,CAISESMGQGAGNIQYF,TRBD1,-,TRBJ2-4,TRBV10-3
TGCGCCAGGGAGGCGACTAGCGGGGGAGATAAAAAAGAGACCCAGTACTTC,CAREATSGGDKKETQYF,TRBD2,-,TRBJ2-5,TRBV4-3
TGCGCCAGCGGTGTCGTGGGAGGGCAGGAGACCCAGTACTTC,CASGVVGGQETQYF,TRBD2,-,TRBJ2-5,TRBV5-1
TGTGCCAGCAGCCAGGGACTAGCTGGGCGGAATGAGCAGTTCTTC,CASSQGLAGRNEQFF,TRBD2,once,TRBJ2-1,TRBV5-6
TGCAGCGTTGCCACCCTAGCGGGAGTATCCAATGAGCAGTTCTTC,CSVATLAGVSNEQFF,TRBD2,-,TRBJ2-1,TRBV29-1
TGTGCCAGCAGGGCCAGACAGGGGTATGGGAGAGGGGAGCTGTTTTTT,CASRARQGYGRGELFF,TRBD1,-,TRBJ2-2,TRBV28
TGTGCCAGCAGCTTAAAGGGTGACAGAACGGGGCGGGAGTTGCCCTACGAGCAGTACTTC,CASSLKGDRTGRELPYEQYF,TRBD2,-,TRBJ2-7,TRBV7-3
TGTGCCAGCAGTGACAGGGGGCTACGGGAGACCCAGTACTTC,CASSDRGLRETQYF,TRBD1,-,TRBJ2-5,TRBV6-1
TGTGCCAGCAGTCCCGGGACACTAGGAGAGACCCAGTACTTC,CASSPGTLGETQYF,-,-,TRBJ2-5,TRBV2
TGTGCCGGGGCAGTGACAGGGGAGGACACCATATATTTT,CAGAVTGEDTIYF,TRBD1,-,TRBJ1-3,TRBV2
TGTGCCAGCAGTGGGGACAGGGGACTTTCGGAAAAACTGTTTTTT,CASSGDRGLSEKLFF,TRBD1,-,TRBJ1-4,TRBV25-1
TGTGCCAGCAGTTTACAGAAACTAGCGGGAATAGATACGCAGTATTTT,CASSLQKLAGIDTQYF,TRBD2,-,TRBJ2-3,TRBV27
TGTGCCAGCAGCTTGGGACTAGACACAGATACGCAGTATTTT,CASSLGLDTDTQYF,TRBD2,-,TRBJ2-3,TRBV7-3
TGCGCCAGCAGCTTGGATGGCAGGGGGCTTGCCGAGACCCAGTACTTC,CASSLDGRGLAETQYF,TRBD1,-,TRBJ2-5,TRBV5-1
TGTGCCAGCAGTGAACCGGGACAGGCTGTGGCCCAGCATTTT,CASSEPGQAVAQHF,TRBD1,-,TRBJ1-5,TRBV6-1
TGTGCCAGCTCACCACCGAGCACCGGGGAGCTGTTTTTT,CASSPPSTGELFF,-,-,TRBJ2-2,TRBV18
TGTGCCAGCAGCTTATCATACACCGCCACACCCCTCCACTTT,CASSLSYTATPLHF,-,few,TRBJ1-6,TRBV7-2
TGCGCCAGCAGCCAATCTGGACAGGGTAGGTACGAGCAGTACTTC,CASSQSGQGRYEQYF,TRBD1,-,TRBJ2-7,TRBV4-1
TGTGCCAGCAGCCCATCGGGACAGGGGCATACAGATACGCAGTATTTT,CASSPSGQGHTDTQYF,TRBD1,-,TRBJ2-3,TRBV7-6
TGTGCCAGCAGTTTTCTACAGGGGGCGGTCACTGAAGCTTTCTTT,CASSFLQGAVTEAFF,TRBD1,-,TRBJ1-1,TRBV27
TGTGCCAGCAGCTTGGCCCTGGAGGGACAGGGGGGAGCTTTCTTT,CASSLALEGQGGAFF,TRBD1,-,TRBJ1-1,TRBV5-4
TGTGCCAGCAATGGGGCAGGGACAAACACTGAAGCTTTCTTT,CASNGAGTNTEAFF,-,-,TRBJ1-1,TRBV28
TGCAGCGTTTCCGGTCTAGCGGGAGGGTCAGATACGCAGTATTTT,CSVSGLAGGSDTQYF,TRBD2,-,TRBJ2-3,TRBV29-1
TGTGCCAGCAGTCCCCCGGACAGGAACACTGAAGCTTTCTTT,CASSPPDRNTEAFF,-,-,TRBJ1-1,TRBV28
TGTGCCAGCAGCCCTAGGGGGCTAGCGGGGAACACCGGGGAGCTGTTTTTT,CASSPRGLAGNTGELFF,-,few,TRBJ2-2,TRBV7-9
TGTGCCAGCAGCGCCGACGGGTCGGGGGACTACGAGCAGTACTTC,CASSADGSGDYEQYF,-,-,TRBJ2-7,TRBV7-2
TGTGCCAGTAGTCCAGGGGGCCTTTGGACTGAAGCTTTCTTT,CASSPGGLWTEAFF,TRBD1,-,TRBJ1-1,TRBV19
TGTGCCAGCACGACAGGGATGGGGGTCGGTGGCTACACCTTC,CASTTGMGVGGYTF,TRBD1,-,TRBJ1-2,TRBV7-2
TGCGCCAGCAGTGAGTCTAGCGGGAGCCAAGAGACCCAGTACTTC,CASSESSGSQETQYF,TRBD2,-,TRBJ2-5,TRBV10-2
TGCAGCGCTGTAGGCTTCGGAGCCTACGAGCAGTACTTC,CSAVGFGAYEQYF,-,-,TRBJ2-7,TRBV29-1
TGTGCCAGCAGCTTACCCGGACAGGCACCCTACGAGCAGTACTTC,CASSLPGQAPYEQYF,TRBD1,-,TRBJ2-7,TRBV7-2
TGTGCCAGCAGTGGGATCCCAGGGGGGCTTGAAGCTTTCTTT,CASSGIPGGLEAFF,TRBD1,-,TRBJ1-1,TRBV2
TGCGCCAGCAAGTCGGGGGGCGCCGTATATGGCTACACCTTC,CASKSGGAVYGYTF,-,-,TRBJ1-2,TRBV5-1
TGTGCCAGTAGCGGCCCCAAGCGCGCCTACAATGAGCAGTTCTTC,CASSGPKRAYNEQFF,-,-,TRBJ2-1,TRBV19
TGCGCCAGCAGGGGCGGGACCCCCGTGGTGGAGCAGTACTTC,CASRGGTPVVEQYF,-,-,TRBJ2-7,TRBV5-1
TGTGCCAGCGGGACAGGGGTTCACACAGATACGCAGTATTTT,CASGTGVHTDTQYF,TRBD1,once,TRBJ2-3,TRBV6-1
TGTGCCAGCAGCAAAGGACAGGTTTTTGGCTACACCTTC,CASSKGQVFGYTF,-,-,TRBJ1-2,TRBV21-1
TGCAGCGTTGACAGGGGACAGGGCGGCGAGCAGTACTTC,CSVDRGQGGEQYF,TRBD1,-,TRBJ2-7,TRBV29-1
TGTGCCAGCAGTGCCTACCCCAAACAGGGATGGGACTCACCCCTCCACTTT,CASSAYPKQGWDSPLHF,-,once,TRBJ1-6,TRBV6-1
TGTGCCAGCAGCCCGGGGGGCCGGACATCTGGAAACACCATATATTTT,CASSPGGRTSGNTIYF,-,-,TRBJ1-3,TRBV9
TGTGCCAGCAGTTACGACGGGAGGTTGAACACTGAAGCTTTCTTT,CASSYDGRLNTEAFF,-,few,TRBJ1-1,TRBV6-6
TGTGCCATCAAAAACAGAGAAGATTACGAGCAGTACTTC,CAIKNREDYEQYF,-,-,TRBJ2-7,TRBV10-3
TGTGCCAGCAGTCCGCGACAGGGGGCTCAACTAGGGGAAAAACTGTTTTTT,CASSPRQGAQLGEKLFF,TRBD1,-,TRBJ1-4,TRBV28